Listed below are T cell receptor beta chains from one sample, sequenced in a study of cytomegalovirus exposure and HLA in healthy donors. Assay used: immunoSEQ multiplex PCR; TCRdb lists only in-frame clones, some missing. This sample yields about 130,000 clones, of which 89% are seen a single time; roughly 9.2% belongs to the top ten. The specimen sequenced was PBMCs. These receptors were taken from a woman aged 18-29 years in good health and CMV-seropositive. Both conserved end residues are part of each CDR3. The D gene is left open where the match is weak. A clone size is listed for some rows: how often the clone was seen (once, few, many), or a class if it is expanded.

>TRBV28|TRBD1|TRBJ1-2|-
CASTNYRGRKDTLNYGYTF
TGTGCCAGCACCAATTACAGGGGGCGCAAAGACACCCTTAACTATGGCTACACCTTC
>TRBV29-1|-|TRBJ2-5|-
CSVDGQRQETQYF
TGCAGCGTTGACGGCCAGCGCCAAGAGACCCAGTACTTC
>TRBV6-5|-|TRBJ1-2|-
CASSHLETVGYTF
TGTGCCAGCAGCCACCTGGAGACAGTTGGCTACACCTTC
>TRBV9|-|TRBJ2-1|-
CASSVLSGAYNEQFF
TGTGCCAGCAGCGTTTTGTCGGGGGCCTACAATGAGCAGTTCTTC
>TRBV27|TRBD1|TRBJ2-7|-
CASSPGTGDISYEQYF
TGTGCCAGCAGCCCGGGGACAGGGGATATCTCCTACGAGCAGTACTTC
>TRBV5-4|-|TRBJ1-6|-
CASSLRGVRNSPLHF
TGTGCCAGCAGCTTGCGCGGGGTTCGGAATTCACCCCTCCACTTT
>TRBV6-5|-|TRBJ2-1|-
CASRVYNEQFF
TGTGCCAGCCGCGTCTACAATGAGCAGTTCTTC
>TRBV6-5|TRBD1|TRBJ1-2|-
CASKGADYGYTF
TGTGCCAGCAAGGGGGCCGACTATGGCTACACCTTC
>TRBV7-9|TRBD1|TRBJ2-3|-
CASSFRQGTDTQYF
TGTGCCAGCAGCTTTAGACAGGGGACAGATACGCAGTATTTT
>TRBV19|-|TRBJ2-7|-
CATATGLYEQYF
TGTGCCACCGCGACGGGACTCTACGAGCAGTACTTC
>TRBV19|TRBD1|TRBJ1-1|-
CASSQRTGSNTEAFF
TGTGCCAGTAGTCAACGGACAGGGTCGAACACTGAAGCTTTCTTT
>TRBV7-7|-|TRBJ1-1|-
CASSLGVTATYTEAFF
TGTGCCAGCAGCTTAGGGGTGACAGCGACTTACACTGAAGCTTTCTTT
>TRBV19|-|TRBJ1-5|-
CASRPGRGNQPQHF
TGTGCCAGTAGGCCCGGTCGGGGCAATCAGCCCCAGCATTTT
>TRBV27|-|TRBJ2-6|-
CASSATDRLGANVLTF
TGTGCCAGCAGTGCGACCGACAGGTTGGGGGCCAACGTCCTGACTTTC
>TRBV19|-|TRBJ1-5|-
CASSIVGNQPQHF
TGTGCCAGTAGTATAGTCGGCAATCAGCCCCAGCATTTT
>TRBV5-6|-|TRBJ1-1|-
CASSWTARTEAFF
TGTGCCAGCAGCTGGACAGCCCGCACTGAAGCTTTCTTT
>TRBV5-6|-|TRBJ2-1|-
CASSITTTDYNEQFF
TGTGCCAGCAGCATCACTACGACAGACTACAATGAGCAGTTCTTC
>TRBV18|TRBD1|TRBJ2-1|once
CASSQGQGTSPRNEQFF
TGTGCCAGCTCACAGGGACAGGGAACCTCGCCACGCAATGAGCAGTTCTTC
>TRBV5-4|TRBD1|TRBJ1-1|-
CASSNQGVDTEAFF
TGTGCCAGCAGCAATCAGGGGGTCGACACTGAAGCTTTCTTT
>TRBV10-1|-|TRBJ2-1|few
CASSEGGSYNEQFF
TGCGCCAGCAGTGAAGGGGGATCCTACAATGAGCAGTTCTTC
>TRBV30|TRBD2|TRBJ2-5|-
CAWDSGLAGETQYF
TGTGCCTGGGATTCGGGACTAGCGGGAGAGACCCAGTACTTC
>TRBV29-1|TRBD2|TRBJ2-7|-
CSVATSGNSYEQYF
TGCAGCGTTGCGACTAGCGGGAACTCCTACGAGCAGTACTTC
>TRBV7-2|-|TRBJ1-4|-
CASSLRGRGFYSEKLFF
TGTGCCAGCAGCTTAAGGGGTAGAGGCTTCTATTCGGAAAAACTGTTTTTT
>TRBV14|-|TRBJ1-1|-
CASSQVRDVIKWNTEAFF
TGTGCCAGCAGCCAAGTACGGGATGTTATAAAATGGAACACTGAAGCTTTCTTT